Shown below are 10 T cell receptor beta chains from a single sample sequenced in a study of shared clonotypes between healthy human individuals (dated by TCRdb to the early 2020s). Library creation used the immunoSEQ multiplex PCR assay. Imported from immuneACCESS, the table was reduced by TCRdb to in-frame sequences with V and J called. These copies leave out some clones; in studies compared against another copy, an unresolved V gene accounts for under half, and the cause of the remainder is not known. The sample has approximately 1,000,000 clones on record, about 84% of them singletons. Of the sample, 0.5% to 0.6% falls within the top ten clones. The specimen was memory CD4+ T cells from PBMCs. The cell subset or site label of this sample denotes: CD45RA-negative fraction. The receptors shown here come from a man younger than 35 in good health. Some clones in this sample may be carry-over from other donors' samples.

This clone was observed a handful of times. This chain links TRBV6-5 with TRBJ2-1, with D perhaps matching TRBD2 (5 bases). The V end was cut by 0 bases, the J end by 9 bases, with 15 bases between. The CDR3 has 15 amino acids. CDR1 is MNHEY, CDR2 SVGAGI, per germline. CDR3 sequence reads: CASSYSTAGVGEQFF. CDR3 nucleotide sequence: TGTGCCAGCAGTTACTCGACCGCGGGCGTAGGTGAGCAGTTCTTC.

CDR3 protein: CASSERGGSYEQYF. In nucleotides, the CDR3 is TGTGCCAGCAGTGAAAGGGGGGGGAGCTACGAGCAGTACTTC. The chain couples TRBV2 to TRBJ2-7; D might be TRBD2 (7 bases). Germline values: CDR1 SNHLY, CDR2 FYNNEI. The CDR3 is 14 residues long. V was shortened by 2 bases and J by 3 bases, with 11 bases between the two germline ends. Supplemented by reference TRBV2 and TRBJ2-7, the full variable domain reads EPEVTQTPSHQVTQMGQEVILRCVPISNHLYFYWYRQILGQKVEFLVSFYNNEISEKSEIFDDQFSVERPDGSNFTLKIRSTKLEDSAMYFCASSERGGSYEQYFGPGTRLTVT.

This chain uses TRBV4-1 with TRBJ2-1, with no clear D. V lost 10 bases and J lost 8, with 12 bases in between. This CDR3 spans 11 amino acids. Germline lookup yields CDR1 MGHRA and CDR2 YSYEKL. The CDR3 protein is CAKVRSHEQFF. CDR3 nucleotide sequence: TGCGCCAAAGTGAGGTCCCATGAGCAGTTCTTC.

The chain combines TRBV28 with TRBJ1-2; no definite D call. Germline CDR1 reads MDHEN; CDR2 reads SYDVKM. V was pared by 3 bases and J by 4 bases, with 9 bases between. The CDR3 loop spans 13 amino acids. The CDR3 protein is CASSLGQSYGYTF. Here the CDR3 DNA reads TGTGCCAGCAGTTTGGGCCAGTCCTATGGCTACACCTTC.

This chain uses TRBV10-3 with TRBJ2-5, with D perhaps TRBD2 (5 bases). CDR3 length: 13 residues. Trimming took 11 bases from V and 2 from J, leaving 15 bases between them. CDR1 ENHRY and CDR2 SYGVKD come from the germline V gene. CDR3 residues: CASRRDLQETQYF. In nucleotides, the CDR3 is TGTGCCTCTAGACGGGATCTTCAAGAGACCCAGTACTTC.

The chain combines TRBV4-3 with TRBJ2-2; TRBD1 might be the D (5 bases). The CDR3 runs to 15 residues. Germline V gives CDR1 LGHNA, CDR2 YSLEER. Deletions cut 4 bases from V and 6 bases from J, with 15 bases between. CDR3 protein: CASSRQQLGAGELFF. The CDR3 DNA reads TGCGCCAGCAGCCGACAGCAGTTAGGTGCCGGGGAGCTGTTTTTT.

This clone was picked up a small number of times. The rearrangement links TRBV6-1 to TRBJ2-2; possible D gene TRBD1, 5 bases. The CDR3 has 13 residues. V was pared by 5 bases and J by 11 bases, with 15 bases between. Germline-derived CDR1 and CDR2 are MNHNS and SASEGT. The CDR3, as DNA: TGTGCCAGCAGTTTGCAGGGCTCGGGTGAGCTGTTTTTT. Amino acid sequence: CASSLQGSGELFF.

This clone showed up just a few times. V gene TRBV6-5 combines with J gene TRBJ2-2; 11 bases fit TRBD2. The V and J ends lost 9 bases and 8 bases, in that order; junction bases with no gene match: 5. Per germline, CDR1 MNHEY and CDR2 SVGAGI. CDR3 size: 13 residues. CDR3 nucleotides: TGTGCCAGTCGACTAGCGGGAATTGGGGAGCTGTTTTTT. Its protein product is CASRLAGIGELFF.

The CDR3 loop is CASSRQGENIQYF. CDR3 nucleotides: TGTGCCAGCAGTCGTCAGGGGGAAAACATTCAGTACTTC. The V gene is TRBV2, the J gene TRBJ2-4; TRBD1 agrees at 7 bases. J gave up 5 bases and V 5 bases, and 3 bases lay outside the gene matches. This CDR3 has 13 residues. Germline V gene data show CDR1 as SNHLY and CDR2 as FYNNEI.

V is TRBV6-1 and J is TRBJ1-1, with 7 positions matching TRBD1. The CDR3 consists of 14 residues. V lost 7 bases to trimming and J lost 4 bases; unmatched junction nucleotides: 9. Germline V gives CDR1 MNHNS, CDR2 SASEGT. The CDR3 protein is CASNPRGLGTEAFF. The CDR3 DNA reads TGTGCCAGCAACCCGAGGGGGCTAGGCACTGAAGCTTTCTTT.